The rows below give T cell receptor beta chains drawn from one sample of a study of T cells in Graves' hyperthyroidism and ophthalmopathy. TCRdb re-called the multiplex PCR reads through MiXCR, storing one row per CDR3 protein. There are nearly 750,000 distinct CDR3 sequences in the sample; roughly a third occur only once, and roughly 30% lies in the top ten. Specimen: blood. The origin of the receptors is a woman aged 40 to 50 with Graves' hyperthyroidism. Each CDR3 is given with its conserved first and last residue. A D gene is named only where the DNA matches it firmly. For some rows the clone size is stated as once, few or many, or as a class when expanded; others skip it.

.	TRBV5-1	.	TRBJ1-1	CASSPRDLANTEAFF	TGCGCCAGCAGCCCTCGGGACCTCGCGAACACTGAAGCTTTCTTT
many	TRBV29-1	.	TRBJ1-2	CSVKWGNGYTF	TGCAGCGTTAAATGGGGGAATGGCTACACCTTC
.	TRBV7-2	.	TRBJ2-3	CASSLGSTNTQYF	TGTGCCAGCAGCTTAGGGTCGACGAATACGCAGTATTTT
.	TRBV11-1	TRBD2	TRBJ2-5	CASSCRTSGSLETQYF	TGTGCCAGCAGCTGCCGGACTAGCGGGAGTTTGGAGACCCAGTACTTC
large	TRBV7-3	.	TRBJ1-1	CASSLTAYTEAFF	TGTGCCAGCAGCTTAACAGCTTACACTGAAGCTTTCTTT
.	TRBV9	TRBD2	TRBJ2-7	CASSVVPRGGEQYF	TGTGCCAGCAGCGTAGTTCCGCGGGGGGGTGAGCAGTACTTC
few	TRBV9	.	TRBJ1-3	CASSDDVAAYSGNTIYF	TGTGCCAGCAGCGACGACGTCGCCGCTTACTCTGGAAACACCATATATTTT
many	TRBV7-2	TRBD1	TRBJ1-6	CASSSVTGQGNSPLHF	TGTGCCAGCAGTTCCGTGACGGGACAGGGGAATTCACCCCTCCACTTT
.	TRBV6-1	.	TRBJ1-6	CASSELGANYSPLHF	TGTGCCAGCAGTGAATTGGGGGCGAACTATTCACCCCTCCACTTT
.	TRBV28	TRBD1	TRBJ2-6	CASSSDRGWFGANVLTF	TGTGCCAGCAGTTCGGACAGGGGGTGGTTTGGGGCCAACGTCCTGACTTTC
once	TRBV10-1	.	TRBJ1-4	CASSGSGIEKLFF	TGCGCCAGCAGCGGGTCAGGGATTGAAAAACTGTTTTTT
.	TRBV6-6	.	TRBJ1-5	CASSSPLLQGMRNQPQHF	TGTGCCAGCAGTTCACCGCTTTTACAGGGTATGCGCAATCAGCCCCAGCATTTT
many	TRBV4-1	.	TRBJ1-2	CASSPPGRIYGYTF	TGCGCCAGCAGCCCCCCAGGCAGGATCTATGGCTACACCTTC
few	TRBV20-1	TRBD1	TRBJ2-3	CSARSRDRGVRDTQYF	TGCAGTGCTAGGTCACGGGACAGGGGAGTGAGAGATACGCAGTATTTT
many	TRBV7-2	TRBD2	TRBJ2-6	CASRPPSGGGANVLTF	TGTGCCAGCAGACCTCCTAGCGGGGGGGGGGCCAACGTCCTGACTTTC
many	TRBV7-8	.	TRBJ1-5	CASSLTRDHSNQPQHF	TGTGCCAGCAGCTTAACCAGAGATCATAGCAATCAGCCCCAGCATTTT
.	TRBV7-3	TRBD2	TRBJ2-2	CASSTEGLAGYANTGELFF	TGTGCCAGTAGTACGGAGGGACTAGCGGGATATGCGAACACCGGGGAGCTGTTTTTT
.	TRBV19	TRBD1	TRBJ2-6	CASSRGQEILPGANVLTF	TGTGCCAGTAGTAGGGGACAGGAAATCCTCCCTGGGGCCAACGTCCTGACTTTC
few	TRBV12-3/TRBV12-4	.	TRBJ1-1	CASKDAGLMNTEAFF	TGTGCCAGCAAAGACGCAGGCCTTATGAACACTGAAGCTTTCTTT
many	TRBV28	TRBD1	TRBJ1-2	CASSPTGVDYGYTF	TGTGCCAGCAGTCCGACAGGGGTGGACTATGGCTACACCTTC
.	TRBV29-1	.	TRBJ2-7	CSVYSGRSYEQYF	TGCAGCGTTTATAGCGGACGTTCCTACGAGCAGTACTTC
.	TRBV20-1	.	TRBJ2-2	CSARDRRGANTGELFF	TGCAGTGCTAGAGATCGAAGGGGCGCGAACACCGGGGAGCTGTTTTTT
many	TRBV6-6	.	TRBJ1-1	CASSYSVDTEAFF	TGTGCCAGCAGTTACAGCGTGGACACTGAAGCTTTCTTT
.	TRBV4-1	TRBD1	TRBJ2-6	CASSQVTGAGANVLTF	TGCGCCAGCAGCCAAGTGACAGGGGCTGGGGCCAACGTCCTGACTTTC
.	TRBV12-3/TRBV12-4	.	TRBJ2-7	CASSLRETYEQYF	TGTGCCAGCAGTTTAAGGGAGACCTACGAGCAGTACTTC
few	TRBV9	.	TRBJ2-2	CASSVGGGPNTGELFF	TGTGCCAGCAGCGTCGGTGGGGGGCCGAACACCGGGGAGCTGTTTTTT
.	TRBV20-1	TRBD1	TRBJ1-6	CSASPGQGISPLHF	TGCAGTGCTTCGCCGGGACAGGGGATCTCACCCCTCCACTTT
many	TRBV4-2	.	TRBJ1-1	CASSHNRVNTEAFF	TGTGCCAGCAGCCATAACAGGGTGAACACTGAAGCTTTCTTT
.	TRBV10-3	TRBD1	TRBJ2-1	CAIQRGTGASSYNEQFF	TGTGCCATACAGCGGGGGACAGGGGCCAGCTCCTACAATGAGCAGTTCTTC
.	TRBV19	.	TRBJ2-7	CASTSGAYEQYF	TGTGCCAGTACCTCAGGGGCCTACGAGCAGTACTTC
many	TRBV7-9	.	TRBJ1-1	CASSPTEYTEAFF	TGTGCCAGCAGCCCGACAGAGTACACTGAAGCTTTCTTT
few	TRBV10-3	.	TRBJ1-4	CAISYRGAHLEKLFF	TGTGCCATCAGTTACAGAGGGGCGCATCTTGAAAAACTGTTTTTT